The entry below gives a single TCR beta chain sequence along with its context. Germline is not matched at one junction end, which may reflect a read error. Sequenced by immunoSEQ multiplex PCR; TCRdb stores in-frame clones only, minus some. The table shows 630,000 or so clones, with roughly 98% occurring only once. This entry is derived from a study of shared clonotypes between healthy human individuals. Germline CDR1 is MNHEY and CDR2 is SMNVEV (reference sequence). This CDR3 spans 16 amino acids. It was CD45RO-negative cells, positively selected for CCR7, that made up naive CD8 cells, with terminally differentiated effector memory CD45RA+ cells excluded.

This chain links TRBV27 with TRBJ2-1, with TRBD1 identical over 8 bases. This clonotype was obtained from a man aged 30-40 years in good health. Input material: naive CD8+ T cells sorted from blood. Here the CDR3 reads CASSISGGAGNYEQFF. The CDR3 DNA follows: TGTGCCAGCAGTATATCAGGGGGCGCGGGGAACTATGAGCAGTTCTTC.